Presented here are 26 T cell receptor beta chains from one specimen sequenced in a study of CD8 T cells in ankylosing spondylitis listed by TCRdb under 2017. The library came from 5' RACE. Data came from an Illumina HiSeq 2500. The public reads were reanalyzed by TCRdb: fastp trimming at Q25, MiXCR alignment, in-frame beta chains only. Rows with a matching CDR3 protein are joined into one entry that keeps the most common DNA and genes. This sample comprises about 250,000 distinct CDR3 sequences, about 24% of them detected only once. The ten largest make up less than 0.75% of the sample. Sequencing input: blood, either unsorted or a sorted T cell fraction (not recorded which). These TCRs come from a male donor with ankylosing spondylitis or in good health (not recorded which).

The chain is built from TRBV19 and TRBJ2-6, with 11 bases that match TRBD1. CDR1 LNHDA and CDR2 SQIVND come from the germline V gene (reference sequence). The CDR3 length is 18 residues. V was clipped by 7 bases and J by 1 base; unmatched bases: 9. The CDR3 reads CASTLAGQGASGANVLTF. CDR3 nucleotide sequence: TGTGCCAGTACCCTCGCCGGACAGGGGGCGTCTGGGGCCAACGTCCTGACTTTC.

This clonotype was picked up many times. V is TRBV6-1 and J is TRBJ2-2; maybe TRBD2 (5 bases). The CDR3 runs to 16 residues. CDR1 is MNHNS and CDR2 is SASEGT in the germline V gene. V lost 5 bases to trimming and J lost 2 bases, with 15 bases between them. The DNA for the CDR3 is TGTGCCAGCAGTCAGGACTTCCTCCCCAACACCGGGGAGCTGTTTTTT. It codes for CASSQDFLPNTGELFF.

This clonotype was seen many times. The chain combines TRBV29-1 with TRBJ2-5; D uncertain. There are 12 residues in the CDR3. CDR1 is SQVTM, CDR2 ANQGSEA, per germline. Trimming took 1 base from V and 0 from J, leaving 3 bases between them. CDR3 sequence reads: CSVEGHQETQYF. The CDR3 bases are TGCAGCGTTGAAGGACACCAAGAGACCCAGTACTTC.

This clonotype came up many times. The V and J genes are TRBV6-1 and TRBJ2-7; 8 positions agree with TRBD2. V lost 6 bases and J lost 2; bases outside the gene matches: 12. There are 16 residues in the CDR3. Per the germline V gene, CDR1 is MNHNS and CDR2 is SASEGT. The CDR3 DNA is TGTGCCAGCAGGAGGGGCCGAGCGGGGGTTACCTACGAGCAGTACTTC. Translated: CASRRGRAGVTYEQYF.

In this sample, this clonotype turned up many times. The chain employs TRBV28 and TRBJ1-2; the match to TRBD1 covers 10 bases. Germline V gene lookup returns CDR1 MDHEN and CDR2 SYDVKM. The ends lost 6 bases at V and 4 bases at J; junction bases unmatched: 11. This CDR3 has 16 amino acids. CDR3 DNA sequence: TGTGCCAGCAGGGGGGGACCGGGACAGGGGAGCTATGGCTACACCTTC. Translation: CASRGGPGQGSYGYTF.

This clonotype was detected a few times. This rearrangement joins TRBV10-3 to TRBJ2-7; D might be TRBD1 or TRBD2, each matching 5 bases. Germline CDR1 and CDR2: ENHRY and SYGVKD. Trimming pared 3 bases from V and 2 bases from J, leaving 11 bases between. The CDR3 extends over 14 amino acids. The chain's CDR3 is CAISESGRPYEQYF. The CDR3, as DNA: TGTGCCATCAGTGAATCGGGACGGCCCTACGAGCAGTACTTC.

This clonotype was seen a handful of times. The rearrangement uses TRBV7-3 and TRBJ2-3; D tentatively reads TRBD1 or TRBD2 (5 bases each). Per germline, CDR1 SGHTA and CDR2 FQGTGA. Trimming shortened V by 5 bases and J by 9 bases, and 21 bases separated the two germline ends. The CDR3 is 15 amino acids. DNA for the CDR3: TGTGCCAGCAGCCAGGGAGAGGGATCTATTAGAACGCAGTATTTT. As protein: CASSQGEGSIRTQYF.

The chain recombines TRBV10-3 with TRBJ2-1; 9 bases are a match to TRBD1. CDR1 and CDR2 from the germline V gene are ENHRY and SYGVKD. J gave up 5 bases and V 10 bases, and 9 bases lay outside the gene matches. The CDR3 extends over 14 amino acids. In DNA, the CDR3 is TGTGCCACCAGAACAGGGGGCTCAGACAATGAGCAGTTCTTC. Its translation: CATRTGGSDNEQFF.

With respect to this clonotype: At one end, the junction sequence differs from germline, possibly due to a read error. The V call is TRBV27, the J call TRBJ2-3; 11 nucleotides match TRBD2. This CDR3 is 18 amino acids long. CDR1 and CDR2 from the germline V gene are MNHEY and SMNVEV (reference sequence). The DNA for the CDR3 is TGTACCAGCAGTACCTCACTTAGCGGGGGGGAAAGCACAGATACGCAGTATTTT. Translation gives CTSSTSLSGGESTDTQYF.

V is TRBV4-1 and J is TRBJ2-5; possibly TRBD2 for D (5 bases). The ends were cut back, 0 bases at V and 4 bases at J, with 15 bases in the middle. CDR1 MGHRA and CDR2 YSYEKL come from the germline V gene. The CDR3 is 16 amino acids. CDR3 region: CASSQEQRPRAETQYF. CDR3 nucleotide sequence: TGCGCCAGCAGCCAAGAGCAGAGGCCGCGGGCAGAGACCCAGTACTTC.

This clonotype appeared many times. The rearrangement uses TRBV2 and TRBJ2-3; tentative D call: TRBD2 (5 bases). Germline loops: CDR1 SNHLY, CDR2 FYNNEI. Trimming removed 7 bases from V and 2 bases from J, with 13 bases in between. This CDR3 has 14 amino acids. The DNA of the CDR3 is TGTGCCAGCACAGCGGCGACTCTCACAGATACGCAGTATTTT. This gives the protein CASTAATLTDTQYF.

The gene calls are TRBV15 and TRBJ2-1, with D tentatively TRBD2 (6 bases). Between the trimmed V and J ends, which lost 3 bases and 0 bases, there was a span of 12 bases. Germline CDR1 and CDR2: LNHNV and YYDKDF (reference sequence). This CDR3 comprises 16 residues. As DNA, the CDR3 is TGTGCCACCAGCAGCAAGCGGGTACGCTCCTACAATGAGCAGTTCTTC. Translating it yields CATSSKRVRSYNEQFF.

CDR3 sequence: CSASRVPETQYF. The CDR3 DNA reads TGCAGTGCTAGTAGAGTCCCAGAGACCCAGTACTTC. The rearrangement uses TRBV20-1 and TRBJ2-5, with D hard to call. CDR1 DFQATT and CDR2 SNEGSKA come from the germline V gene (reference sequence). The CDR3 contains 12 residues. Deletions cut 3 bases from V and 4 bases from J, with 9 bases between.

The rearrangement uses TRBV6-1 and TRBJ2-7; unclear D gene. Trimming removed 2 bases at V and 1 base at J, with 6 bases between. Germline assignment: CDR1 MNHNS and CDR2 SASEGT. This CDR3 is 13 amino acids long. CDR3 residues: CASSESDSYEQYF. Here the CDR3 DNA reads TGTGCCAGCAGTGAATCAGATTCCTACGAGCAGTACTTC.

This clonotype was counted at least ten times. The gene calls are TRBV27 and TRBJ2-3; 8 bases fit TRBD1. Unmatched junction bases numbered 4, after V lost 5 bases and J lost 6 bases. The CDR3 covers 13 residues. The germline CDR1 and CDR2 sequences are MNHEY and SMNVEV (reference sequence). DNA for the CDR3: TGTGCCAGCAGTCTGGACAGGGAGGATACGCAGTATTTT. Translation: CASSLDREDTQYF.

This clonotype appeared a few times. V is TRBV6-2 or TRBV6-3 and J is TRBJ2-3; tentative D call: TRBD2 (6 bases). This CDR3 has 12 amino acids. In germline, CDR1 is MNHEY, CDR2 SVGEGT. Trimming took off 7 bases at V and 6 bases at J, with 11 bases between the two ends. The CDR3 bases are TGTGCCAGCACTGGGACTGCCGATACGCAGTATTTT. Residues: CASTGTADTQYF.

The chain is built from TRBV10-3 and TRBJ2-4; D possibly corresponds to TRBD2 (5 bases). CDR1 and CDR2 from the germline V gene are ENHRY and SYGVKD. Trimming took off 3 bases at V and 0 bases at J, with 9 bases between the two ends. This CDR3 comprises 15 residues. CDR3 region: CAISDGGIAKNIQYF. The CDR3 nucleotides are TGTGCCATCAGTGATGGAGGAATAGCCAAAAACATTCAGTACTTC.

This clonotype was seen many times. The J gene is TRBJ1-2, the V gene TRBV12-3 or TRBV12-4; perhaps TRBD1 as D (6 bases). There are 15 residues in the CDR3. The V gene lost 6 bases and the J gene lost 3 bases, with 17 bases spanning the gap. CDR3 sequence reads: CASSVRDITYYGYTF. Written as DNA, the CDR3 is TGTGCCAGCAGCGTCCGGGACATCACATACTATGGCTACACCTTC.

The V gene is TRBV7-8, the J gene TRBJ1-1, with unresolved D. The CDR3 covers 17 residues. V lost 3 bases and J lost 2, with 19 bases in between. Germline V gene lookup returns CDR1 SGHVS and CDR2 FQNEAQ. The chain's CDR3 is CASSFSIGPQFNTEAFF. DNA of the CDR3: TGTGCCAGCAGCTTTAGTATAGGACCGCAATTTAACACTGAAGCTTTCTTT.

This clonotype showed up many times. The CDR3 nucleotides are TGTGCCAGCCAGCCCGCAGGGAATTGGGGTGAAAAACTGTTTTTT. It translates to CASQPAGNWGEKLFF. This chain joins TRBV12-3 or TRBV12-4 and TRBJ1-4, with D possibly being TRBD1 (5 bases). Trimming left V 8 bases short and J 7 bases short, with 20 bases between. The CDR3 sequence is 15 residues long.

This clonotype occurred many times. This chain links TRBV11-2 with TRBJ2-2; 7 bases align to TRBD2. CDR1 is SGHAT and CDR2 is FQNNGV in the germline V gene. The CDR3 has 15 amino acids. After removal of 0 bases from V and 4 bases from J, the junction contained 2 bases not matched to a gene. CDR3 coding DNA: TGTGCCAGCAGCTTAGAGGGAGGGCGCACCGGGGAGCTGTTTTTT. Translated: CASSLEGGRTGELFF.

The V and J genes are TRBV3-1 and TRBJ2-3; 10 nucleotides align to TRBD2. The germline gives CDR1 LGHDT, CDR2 YNNKEL (reference sequence). Trimming took 7 bases from V and 7 from J; bases not matched to a gene: 11. CDR3 length: 15 residues. The CDR3: CASTSGGAFPNTQYF. CDR3 coding DNA: TGTGCCAGCACCAGCGGGGGGGCCTTCCCCAATACGCAGTATTTT.

The table lists this clonotype with many counts. This chain uses TRBV6-5 with TRBJ2-5; D is possibly TRBD1 (6 bases). CDR1 and CDR2 (germline): MNHEY, SVGAGI. V shed 6 bases and J shed 5 bases, with 10 bases lying between them. This CDR3 has 12 residues. CDR3 protein: CASRRGWETQYF. The DNA for the CDR3 is TGTGCCAGCAGAAGGGGGTGGGAGACCCAGTACTTC.

This clonotype was found many times. The chain links TRBV10-3 to TRBJ2-3; D is perhaps TRBD1 (5 bases). The V and J ends lost 4 bases and 3 bases respectively, with 11 bases between them. This CDR3 region has 14 residues. Germline CDR1 and CDR2: ENHRY and SYGVKD. The CDR3 sequence: CAISGGSRTDTQYF. In DNA, the CDR3 is TGTGCCATCAGTGGGGGCTCCCGGACAGATACGCAGTATTTT.

This clonotype was recorded many times. The chain uses TRBV29-1 and TRBJ1-1; possible D gene TRBD1, 5 bases. Germline-derived CDR1 and CDR2 are SQVTM and ANQGSEA. Between the trimmed V and J ends, which lost 6 bases and 4 bases, there was a span of 15 bases. CDR3 size: 13 residues. In DNA, the CDR3 is TGCAGCGTCCGAGCGGCAGGGCGCACTGAAGCTTTCTTT. Translating gives CSVRAAGRTEAFF. Together with reference TRBV29-1 and TRBJ1-1, the CDR3 gives the full variable domain: SAVISQKPSRDICQRGTSLTIQCQVDSQVTMMFWYRQQPGQSLTLIATANQGSEATYESGFVIDKFPISRPNLTFSTLTVSNMSPEDSSIYLCSVRAAGRTEAFFGQGTRLTVV.

This clonotype has just a few counts. The J gene is TRBJ2-7, the V gene TRBV10-3; D is perhaps TRBD1 (6 bases). CDR1 is ENHRY, CDR2 SYGVKD, per germline. Trimming removed 10 bases from V and 1 base from J, with 17 bases in between. CDR3 length: 14 amino acids. CDR3 bases: TGTGCCACCGTGGCTGATCAGGGGTCCTACGAGCAGTACTTC. It encodes CATVADQGSYEQYF.